These 23 T cell receptor beta chains were all obtained from the same sample, sequenced in a study of Graves' ophthalmopathy and Graves' hyperthyroidism. Investigators amplified TCR beta CDR3 regions from RNA transcripts. The first round was an RT-PCR with HTBI primers, and the second round was a multiplex PCR. TCRdb reprocessed the multiplex PCR reads via MiXCR and lists one record per CDR3 protein. The sample lists 660,000 or so distinct CDR3 sequences; about 40% were seen once. Sequences were obtained from peripheral blood. The receptor set was obtained from an adult man with Graves' ophthalmopathy.

Many counts were recorded for this clonotype. This sequence joins TRBV7-8 and TRBJ1-4; D may be TRBD1 (5 bases). From germline, CDR1 is SGHVS and CDR2 FQNEAQ. The CDR3 loop spans 15 amino acids. V was pared by 3 bases and J by 5 bases, with 13 bases between. In DNA, the CDR3 is TGTGCCAGCAGCTTGTCCGGGACCGCGAATGAAAAACTGTTTTTT. Protein product: CASSLSGTANEKLFF.

V and J are TRBV3-1 and TRBJ2-5, with 8 bases identical to TRBD1. There are 13 residues in the CDR3. Losses at the gene ends were 3 bases for V and 6 bases for J; bases not matched to a gene: 3. Germline V gene data show CDR1 as LGHDT and CDR2 as YNNKEL (reference sequence). Here the CDR3 DNA reads TGTGCCAGCAGCCATGACAGGGGACAGACCCAGTACTTC. This encodes CASSHDRGQTQYF.

The CDR3 sequence is CSVARVLQEKLFF. The DNA for the CDR3 is TGCAGCGTTGCAAGGGTGTTGCAAGAAAAACTGTTTTTT. The chain carries TRBV29-1 and TRBJ1-4; D call uncertain. CDR3 length: 13 amino acids. Trimming took 4 bases from V and 8 from J, leaving 14 bases between them. Per the germline V gene, CDR1 is SQVTM and CDR2 is ANQGSEA.

The rearrangement joins TRBV24-1 to TRBJ2-1, with D maybe TRBD2 (5 bases). V lost 4 bases and J lost 8, with 17 bases in between. From germline, CDR1 is KGHDR and CDR2 SFDVKD. The CDR3 is 15 residues long. CDR3 nucleotide sequence: TGTGCCACCAGTGACGCCCGGAAGGCGGGTGATGAGCAGTTCTTC. It translates to CATSDARKAGDEQFF.

Ten or more counts support this clonotype. The chain carries TRBV15 and TRBJ2-7; 9 nucleotides align to TRBD2. The CDR3 extends over 15 amino acids. Per the germline V gene, CDR1 is LNHNV and CDR2 is YYDKDF (reference sequence). With V trimmed by 3 bases and J by 0 bases, 3 bases remained unmatched. DNA for the CDR3: TGTGCCACCAGCAGTAGCGGGAGTAGCTCCTACGAGCAGTACTTC. This sequence encodes CATSSSGSSSYEQYF.

The CDR3 sequence: CASSILLGGRTDTQYF. In nucleotides, the CDR3 is TGTGCCAGTAGTATCCTGCTGGGGGGACGCACAGATACGCAGTATTTT. The chain uses TRBV19 and TRBJ2-3; D is perhaps TRBD2 (6 bases). Germline V gene data show CDR1 as LNHDA and CDR2 as SQIVND (reference sequence). CDR3 size: 16 residues. Trimming shortened V by 3 bases and J by 1 base, and 14 bases separated the two germline ends.

Comments on this clonotype: At one of its ends the junction is not consistent with the germline gene, which may arise from a read error. The rearrangement joins TRBV10-3 to TRBJ1-6; D is uncertain. The germline V gene encodes CDR1 ENHRY and CDR2 SYGVKD. The CDR3 consists of 14 residues. CDR3: CASSELWVNSPLHF. The CDR3 DNA sequence: TGTGCCAGCAGTGAATTATGGGTTAATTCACCCCTCCACTTT.

In its sample, this clonotype was seen many times. The chain carries TRBV7-2 and TRBJ2-7; TRBD2 matches at 9 bases. Per the germline V gene, CDR1 is SGHTA and CDR2 is FQGNSA. The CDR3 covers 16 residues. Losses at the gene ends were 1 base for V and 6 bases for J; bases not matched to a gene: 10. The CDR3 is CASSLGGSGGRGEQYF. In DNA, the CDR3 is TGTGCCAGCAGCTTAGGTGGTAGCGGGGGTCGTGGCGAGCAGTACTTC.

The CDR3 sequence: CASSLAAGHSGNTIYF. CDR3 sequence (DNA): TGTGCCAGCAGCTTAGCGGCCGGGCACTCTGGAAACACCATATATTTT. The V call is TRBV7-2, the J call TRBJ1-3; D is unresolved. Germline CDR1 is SGHTA and CDR2 is FQGNSA. The CDR3 spans 16 residues. V was pared by 0 bases and J by 0 bases, with 9 bases between.

The CDR3, as DNA: TGTGCCAGCAGTTACGGGACCCCCATCGGGGGGCCCCAGCATTTT. This sequence encodes CASSYGTPIGGPQHF. This chain links TRBV6-4 with TRBJ1-5; possible D gene TRBD1, 5 bases. The V gene's germline CDR1 is MRHNA and CDR2 SNTAGT. V was clipped by 5 bases and J by 9 bases, with 20 bases between them. This CDR3 is built from 15 residues.

This clonotype was observed at least ten times. The CDR3 reads CAISDQGAPGANVLTF. Here the CDR3 DNA reads TGTGCCATCAGTGATCAGGGGGCCCCTGGGGCCAACGTCCTGACTTTC. The chain recombines TRBV10-3 with TRBJ2-6; 8 positions agree with TRBD1. The CDR3 is made up of 16 amino acids. Germline assignment: CDR1 ENHRY and CDR2 SYGVKD. Trimming took 3 bases from V and 2 from J; bases not matched to a gene: 3.

The chain carries TRBV15 and TRBJ2-4, with D possibly TRBD1 on 5 matching bases. The V and J ends lost 0 bases and 7 bases respectively, with 13 bases between them. The germline gives CDR1 LNHNV, CDR2 YYDKDF (reference sequence). CDR3 length equals 15 residues. The CDR3 coding sequence is TGTGCCACCAGCAGAGATCGGACACCTGGGAACATTCAGTACTTC. This codes for CATSRDRTPGNIQYF.

This clonotype was seen ten or more times. The rearrangement uses TRBV12-3 or TRBV12-4 and TRBJ2-5; D is perhaps TRBD1 (6 bases). V was shortened by 5 bases and J by 2 bases, with 12 bases between the two germline ends. The CDR3 consists of 14 residues. CDR3 sequence (DNA): TGTGCCAGCAGTAGAACAGGGTGGCAAGAGACCCAGTACTTC. Protein product: CASSRTGWQETQYF.

In this sample, this clonotype turned up a few times. CDR3 sequence: CAWSVGTEETQYF. CDR3 in DNA: TGTGCCTGGAGTGTCGGGACAGAAGAGACCCAGTACTTC. The chain is built from TRBV30 and TRBJ2-5; 7 positions agree with TRBD1. Germline trimming cut 0 bases from V and 3 bases from J; bases unmatched to any gene: 1. This CDR3 has 13 residues. Germline CDR1 is GTSNPN and CDR2 is SVGIG (reference sequence).

The gene calls are TRBV20-1 and TRBJ2-7; 7 bases align to TRBD1. V dropped 6 bases and J dropped 4; count of bases not matched to a gene: 9. Germline lookup yields CDR1 DFQATT and CDR2 SNEGSKA (reference sequence). The CDR3 spans 13 residues. The CDR3 loop is CSARTTGEYEQYF. The CDR3 region has the DNA TGCAGTGCGAGAACAACAGGGGAGTACGAGCAGTACTTC.

The chain recombines TRBV12-5 with TRBJ1-2, with TRBD1 identical over 10 bases. Losses at the gene ends were 1 base for V and 7 bases for J; bases not matched to a gene: 6. The CDR3 sequence is 15 residues long. Germline loops: CDR1 LGHNT, CDR2 FRNRAP. CDR3 coding DNA: TGTGCTAGTGGTTTGGAAAGACAGGGGGCGAGTGGCTACACCTTC. This translates into CASGLERQGASGYTF.

This clonotype was counted at least ten times. The chain links TRBV10-3 to TRBJ2-7, with TRBD1 as a possible D gene (6 bases). Germline values: CDR1 ENHRY, CDR2 SYGVKD. This CDR3 comprises 13 residues. Trimming pared 6 bases from V and 5 bases from J, leaving 14 bases between. The CDR3 loop reads CAIRRDTRDEQYF. The CDR3 DNA reads TGTGCCATCAGAAGGGACACCAGGGACGAGCAGTACTTC.

The chain couples TRBV5-6 to TRBJ2-7; 7 bases agree with TRBD1. CDR3 length: 13 residues. In germline, CDR1 is SGHDT, CDR2 YYEEEE. The ends lost 4 bases at V and 4 bases at J; junction bases unmatched: 5. The CDR3 DNA follows: TGTGCCAGCAGCGTGGGACAGCGGTACGAGCAGTACTTC. Its protein product is CASSVGQRYEQYF.

The chain uses TRBV2 and TRBJ1-4; D is perhaps TRBD1 (5 bases). Germline assignment: CDR1 SNHLY and CDR2 FYNNEI. Trimming took off 7 bases at V and 0 bases at J, with 12 bases between the two ends. The CDR3 is 15 amino acids. The CDR3 DNA follows: TGTGCCAGCATCGTGGGGACGTCAACTAATGAAAAACTGTTTTTT. Amino acid sequence: CASIVGTSTNEKLFF.

This clonotype was counted ten times or more. V is TRBV15 and J is TRBJ2-7; unclear D gene. Trimming removed 5 bases from V and 5 bases from J, with 10 bases in between. Germline V gives CDR1 LNHNV, CDR2 YYDKDF (reference sequence). The CDR3 is made up of 12 amino acids. CDR3 sequence reads: CATSSAKNEQYF. CDR3 in DNA: TGTGCCACCAGCTCAGCAAAGAACGAGCAGTACTTC. The entire variable domain, with the rest obtained from reference TRBV15 and TRBJ2-7, is as follows: DAMVIQNPRYQVTQFGKPVTLSCSQTLNHNVMYWYQQKSSQAPKLLFHYYDKDFNNEADTPDNFQSRRPNTSFCFLDIRSPGLGDTAMYLCATSSAKNEQYFGPGTRLTVT.

This chain uses TRBV15 with TRBJ2-2; D gene ambiguous. Per germline, CDR1 LNHNV and CDR2 YYDKDF (reference sequence). This CDR3 is built from 13 residues. V gave up 6 bases and J gave up 8 bases, with 13 bases separating them. The CDR3 DNA is TGTGCCACCAGTGATTGGTCGGCAGGGGAGCTGTTTTTT. Its protein is CATSDWSAGELFF.

This clonotype was seen repeatedly, ten times or more. The V and J genes are TRBV20-1 and TRBJ1-2; unclear D gene. Trimming cost V 0 bases and J 4 bases, with 6 bases left between them. The CDR3 runs 12 residues. Germline-derived CDR1 and CDR2 are DFQATT and SNEGSKA (reference sequence). CDR3 loop: CSARETIYGYTF. For the CDR3, the DNA is TGCAGTGCTAGAGAGACAATCTATGGCTACACCTTC.

This clonotype was seen more than once but under ten times. This rearrangement joins TRBV6-6 to TRBJ2-7; D gene unclear. The germline CDR1 and CDR2 sequences are MNHNY and SVGAGI (reference sequence). Deletions cut 7 bases from V and 2 bases from J, with 9 bases between. This CDR3 contains 12 residues. As DNA, the CDR3 is TGTGCCAGCAATCAGAATCCCTACGAGCAGTACTTC. Its protein product is CASNQNPYEQYF.